The 11 T cell receptor beta chains listed next were all sequenced from one sample in a study of neoadjuvant anti-PD-1 for oral cavity cancer. Some clones are missing from TCRdb's copy, which holds only in-frame ones; the method was immunoSEQ multiplex PCR. The repertoire consists of approximately 37,000 clones, with about 86% occurring once and the leading ten covering 3.5%. Sequenced here: PBMCs, sampled before nivolumab (anti-PD-1) treatment. The receptors originated from a person between 40 and 85 years old with oral cavity squamous cell carcinoma.

The chain uses TRBV6-4 and TRBJ1-2; 8 bases match TRBD1. With 4 bases clipped from V and 4 bases from J, the junction kept 5 bases outside the gene matches. The V gene's germline CDR1 is MRHNA and CDR2 SNTAGT. This CDR3 is 14 amino acids long. In DNA form, the CDR3 reads TGTGCCAGCAGTGCATCAGGGGGCGTCTATGGCTACACCTTC. Its translation is CASSASGGVYGYTF.

The chain carries TRBV9 and TRBJ2-1; D is undetermined. Germline loops: CDR1 SGDLS, CDR2 YYNGEE. The CDR3 loop spans 15 amino acids. Trimming shortened V by 3 bases and J by 1 base, and 11 bases separated the two germline ends. Here the CDR3 reads CASSGTPASYNEQFF. The CDR3 nucleotides are TGTGCCAGCAGCGGTACACCCGCATCCTACAATGAGCAGTTCTTC.

This chain links TRBV7-2 with TRBJ1-5, with D uncertain. CDR3 length: 14 amino acids. Between the trimmed V and J ends, which lost 3 bases and 3 bases, there was a span of 9 bases. Germline V gene lookup returns CDR1 SGHTA and CDR2 FQGNSA. The CDR3 DNA reads TGTGCCAGCAGCTTGGACGGATACAATCAGCCCCAGCATTTT. Translated, it gives CASSLDGYNQPQHF. The entire variable domain, with the rest obtained from reference TRBV7-2 and TRBJ1-5, is as follows: GAGVSQSPSNKVTEKGKDVELRCDPISGHTALYWYRQSLGQGLEFLIYFQGNSAPDKSGLPSDRFSAERTGGSVSTLTIQRTQQEDSAVYLCASSLDGYNQPQHFGDGTRLSIL.

V is TRBV19 and J is TRBJ2-2; possibly TRBD1 for D (6 bases). Trimming took off 5 bases at V and 4 bases at J, with 11 bases between the two ends. Germline V CDR1 and CDR2: LNHDA, SQIVND (reference sequence). This CDR3 contains 14 residues. The CDR3 region has the DNA TGTGCCAGTAGTCGCCCAGGGGCCACCGGGGAGCTGTTTTTT. Residues: CASSRPGATGELFF. Filled out from reference TRBV19 and TRBJ2-2, the complete variable domain reads DGGITQSPKYLFRKEGQNVTLSCEQNLNHDAMYWYRQDPGQGLRLIYYSQIVNDFQKGDIAEGYSVSREKKESFPLTVTSAQKNPTAFYLCASSRPGATGELFFGEGSRLTVL.

This chain uses TRBV19 with TRBJ2-3; 10 positions match TRBD2. The CDR3 covers 15 residues. J was trimmed by 3 bases and V by 8 bases; bases with no gene match: 8. Looked up from germline, CDR1 is LNHDA and CDR2 is SQIVND (reference sequence). This CDR3 reads CASGNERGGTDTQYF. CDR3 nucleotide sequence: TGTGCCAGTGGCAATGAGCGGGGGGGTACAGATACGCAGTATTTT.

The CDR3 loop is CASGTITNQPQHF. CDR3 nucleotide sequence: TGTGCTAGTGGGACAATTACCAATCAGCCCCAGCATTTT. The chain combines TRBV12-5 with TRBJ1-5, with D hard to call. V shed 6 bases and J shed 3 bases, with 9 bases lying between them. This CDR3 spans 13 amino acids. CDR1 is LGHNT, CDR2 FRNRAP, per germline.

The V and J genes are TRBV5-6 and TRBJ2-7, with TRBD1 identical over 7 bases. Trimming took 0 bases from V and 0 from J; bases not matched to a gene: 6. The germline V gene encodes CDR1 SGHDT and CDR2 YYEEEE. This CDR3 comprises 16 residues. CDR3 coding DNA: TGTGCCAGCAGCTTGGACAGGGGTCTCAGCTCCTACGAGCAGTACTTC. Translated: CASSLDRGLSSYEQYF. The whole variable domain, filled in from reference TRBV5-6 and TRBJ2-7, reads DAGVTQSPTHLIKTRGQQVTLRCSPKSGHDTVSWYQQALGQGPQFIFQYYEEEERQRGNFPDRFSGHQFPNYSSELNVNALLLGDSALYLCASSLDRGLSSYEQYFGPGTRLTVT.

This clone appeared a single time. This chain links TRBV7-9 with TRBJ1-2, with a possible D match to TRBD1 (5 bases). V lost 5 bases and J lost 7, with 17 bases in between. The CDR3 consists of 14 residues. The germline gives CDR1 SEHNR, CDR2 FQNEAQ (reference sequence). The chain's CDR3 is CASSPRTGVGGYTF. The CDR3 DNA is TGTGCCAGCAGCCCGAGGACGGGGGTTGGTGGCTACACCTTC.

This clone was observed a few times. This chain uses TRBV7-2 with TRBJ2-3; D uncertain. The CDR3 runs to 14 residues. V was trimmed by 0 bases and J by 4 bases, leaving 8 bases between them. The germline V gene encodes CDR1 SGHTA and CDR2 FQGNSA. CDR3 in amino acids: CASSLARRSDTQYF. CDR3 coding DNA: TGTGCCAGCAGCTTAGCCCGCCGGTCAGATACGCAGTATTTT.

This chain joins TRBV5-4 and TRBJ1-1; possibly TRBD1 for D (5 bases). Trimming pared 0 bases from V and 4 bases from J, leaving 16 bases between. The germline CDR1 and CDR2 sequences are SGHNT and YYREEE (reference sequence). The CDR3 contains 16 residues. The CDR3 nucleotides read TGTGCCAGCAGCTTGGGCCTCAGGGAATTGAGCACTGAAGCTTTCTTT. It translates to CASSLGLRELSTEAFF.

The genes are TRBV2 and TRBJ2-7; TRBD1 matches 8 bases. Germline assignment: CDR1 SNHLY and CDR2 FYNNEI. The CDR3 runs 13 residues. V gave up 7 bases and J gave up 4 bases; unmatched junction bases: 6. The CDR3 sequence: CASNGQGNYEQYF. The DNA of the CDR3 is TGTGCCAGCAATGGACAGGGAAATTACGAGCAGTACTTC.